This record looks at one T cell receptor beta chain sequence and its context. This entry belongs to a study of control samples from healthy donors and cancer patients. The method was immunoSEQ multiplex PCR; TCRdb's version includes in-frame clones alone and lacks a portion of them. The sample records roughly 120,000 clones, around 93% being singletons. Trimming removed 0 bases from V and 4 bases from J, with 9 bases in between. Germline-derived CDR1 and CDR2 are MNHEY and SMNVEV (reference sequence). The CDR3 spans 14 residues. V gene TRBV27 combines with J gene TRBJ2-5, with D possibly matching TRBD1 (5 bases). Sequencing was done on a sample of PBMCs. This TCR was sampled from a middle-aged man with head and neck cancer. For the CDR3, the DNA is TGTGCCAGCAGTTTATCGCAGGGAAGAGAGACCCAGTACTTC. Its protein product is CASSLSQGRETQYF.